Given below is one TCR beta chain in context. The specificity of this receptor is unknown. One base away there is no much larger clone; base qualities are not given. Inclusion was restricted to participants for whom at least one PBMC sample before ART initiation and at least two post-ART samples were available. Treatment was received in the United States of America by all participants with HIV. Before DNA extraction, cryopreserved samples of roughly 0.95-10 million PBMC were thawed and washed. At the time of the earliest PBMC sample for each participant with HIV, ages ranged from roughly 23 to 60 years. Each participant contributed PBMC samples from 1-4 timepoints before ART initiation and 2-8 timepoints after ART initiation, with a median of 7 samples. Serial HIV viral load, CD4+ T-cell count, ART history and demographic data were obtained for every participant. Genomic DNA was extracted from unsorted PBMC with a Qiagen kit on a QIAcube, with processing performed in batches of 12 samples.

Sequences MNHNY (CDR1) and SVGAGI (CDR2) are obtained from the germline V gene (reference sequence). Measured from the cysteine to the phenylalanine, the CDR3 is 15 residues long. Just CDR3 DNA is preserved here, 45 bases in frame from base 1. Germline trimming: 7 bases from V, 2 bases from J; junction bases outside gene matches: 7. The source of the sample is a study of long-term antiretroviral therapy in people with HIV (dated by TCRdb to between 2021 and 2023). Background on the whole study: The earliest samples were collected about a decade before the 2015 WHO recommendation for immediate ART, when ART was typically delayed until CD4 counts fell. A retrospective serial study tested whether changes in peripheral blood TRB repertoire composition and diversity were associated with ART initiation and durable HIV suppression. A total of 150 to 200 cryopreserved PBMC samples came from around 30 adults with confirmed HIV infection and were collected serially over a mean of roughly six years (range 1-12). Of the 25 to 30 participants with HIV, 10 to 11 were female. No cross-contamination during QIAcube processing turned up in test extractions that ran a monoclonal T-cell line alongside 33 polyclonal samples.

The immunoSEQ hsTCRB v3.0 assay was used at survey level resolution to sequence the TRB variable region. The target sequencing depth for TRB was about 40,000-50,000 T-cell genomes per sample. TRB libraries were pooled and sequenced on an Illumina MiSeq using a v3 150-cycle kit. The study's processing was this. Repertoire analysis was performed in R inside a reproducible Nextflow workflow that covered QC, data transformation and analysis. LymphoSeq2, an R package for exploring AIRR-Seq data, was used to implement custom analyses. A few samples that yielded fewer than 5000 total TRB sequences were excluded, so that under 200 HIV repertoires were analyzed. Of the approximately 190 retained HIV repertoires, 55 to 60 were collected before and about 130 after ART initiation. Repertoires were downsampled to 5000 TRB nucleotide sequences, with summary statistics averaged over 100 downsampling iterations. The analysis kept only TRB sequences whose CDR3 regions were at least seven amino acids long. A Shannon entropy-derived clonality score and the Gini coefficient were used to measure diversity. Repertoire networks linked the top 5000 CDR3 amino acid sequences whenever two sequences differed by an edit distance of one. Antigen specificity groups and MHC restriction were predicted for TRB CDR3 amino acid sequences with GLIPH2. Known CMV, EBV, HIV or tissue antigen associations were flagged by matching CDR3 amino acid sequences against VDJdb and McPAS-TCR. Pre-ART, post-ART and control groups were compared with Wilcoxon signed-rank tests and Holm-Bonferroni correction. Here the immuneACCESS table is served through TCRdb, limited to in-frame sequences with V and J called. Missing clones are a known gap in these copies; in checked studies unresolved V genes cover under half, and the rest lacks a known reason. The DNA was the basis for D and trimming; V, J and clone size are from that table. Present in this sample are more than 15,000 clones, roughly 94% of which were seen just once. The top ten hold approximately 4.6% of the sample.

Here is what the overall study found, with its caveats: HIV repertoires had narrower CDR3 length ranges than controls, and the network structure suggested an antigen-experienced repertoire that shifted only slightly toward naive after ART. Because PBMC availability was limited, only the TCR beta chain was sequenced, with no alpha chain pairing. Inferences about post-ART repertoire changes were limited because no data were available on ART adherence, viral resistance or therapy changes. Because cell numbers in pre-ART samples were limited, unsorted PBMC were profiled instead of sorted CD4+ and CD8+ T cells. Starting ART was linked to a significant rise in TRB diversity, yet even with long-term ART the diversity remained significantly lower than in transplant donor controls. The samples were dated from 2004 to 2017, and the ART regimens that were used may be less effective than current ART regimens. The repertoire was dominated across all time points by expanded TRB clones identified before ART initiation, although this dominance was seen to fluctuate and to decrease in many PLHIV after ART.

The rearranged chain carries TRBV6-6 and TRBJ2-7; 11 bases in the middle match TRBD1. This receptor was taken from a woman in her forties or fifties with HIV. The sample was unsorted PBMCs, taken around 6.5 years after starting antiretroviral therapy. The nucleotides are TGTGCCAGCACCAAGTTGGACAGGGGGCCCTACGAGCAGTACTTC. Its protein reads: CASTKLDRGPYEQYF.